Listed here is a single TCR beta chain. The data were taken from a study of OX40 agonist ivuxolimab in advanced cancers. The data were produced by immunoSEQ multiplex PCR, yet TCRdb's version contains in-frame clones alone and is incomplete. The sample carries 41,000 or so clones, approximately 78% recorded once. Here the sequenced sample was CD4+ or CD8+ T cells sorted from blood, taken in a trial of the OX40 agonist ivuxolimab. This receptor was taken from an adult with an advanced solid tumor such as melanoma, head and neck, liver or kidney cancer.

The CDR3 DNA is TGTGCCAGCAGTGTAGCGGGAGGGCTGGTTGAGCAGTTCTTC. Amino acids: CASSVAGGLVEQFF. The chain recombines TRBV7-3 with TRBJ2-1, with 11 bases lining up with TRBD2. The CDR3 covers 14 residues. With V trimmed by 6 bases and J by 9 bases, 7 bases remained unmatched. Germline V CDR1 and CDR2: SGHTA, FQGTGA.